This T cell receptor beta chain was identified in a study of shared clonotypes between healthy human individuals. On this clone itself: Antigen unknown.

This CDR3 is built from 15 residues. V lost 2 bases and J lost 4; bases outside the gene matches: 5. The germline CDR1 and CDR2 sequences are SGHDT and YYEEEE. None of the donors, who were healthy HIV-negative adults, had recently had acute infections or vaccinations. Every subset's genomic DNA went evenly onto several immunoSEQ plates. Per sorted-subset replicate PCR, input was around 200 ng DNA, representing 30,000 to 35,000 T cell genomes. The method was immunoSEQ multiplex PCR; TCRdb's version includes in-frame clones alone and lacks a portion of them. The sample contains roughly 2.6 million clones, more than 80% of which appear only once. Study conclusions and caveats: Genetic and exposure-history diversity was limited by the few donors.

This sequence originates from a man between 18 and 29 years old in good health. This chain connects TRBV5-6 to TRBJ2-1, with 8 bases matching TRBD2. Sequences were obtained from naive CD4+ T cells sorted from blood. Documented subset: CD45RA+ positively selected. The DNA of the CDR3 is TGTGCCAGCAGCTTCGCGGGGGGTGGTTACAATGAGCAGTTCTTC. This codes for CASSFAGGGYNEQFF.